The 19 T cell receptor beta chains below all came from one sample that was sequenced in a study of tumor and adjacent non-tumor tissue in lung cancer. RNA was extracted from bulk tissue without any cell sorting. The library came from three nested PCR rounds adapted from ARM-PCR protocols. MiXCR was run by TCRdb on the multiplex PCR reads, yielding one entry per CDR3 protein. The table records under 150,000 distinct CDR3 sequences, approximately 70% of them present only once. The sample comprised lung tumor tissue. The receptors stem from a man aged 55 to 70 with small cell lung cancer.

About this clonotype: A single base separates this from a much larger clone, so it may be a read error. The chain combines TRBV6-6 with TRBJ2-2, with D uncertain. This CDR3 is 13 amino acids long. CDR1 and CDR2 (germline): MNHNY, SVGAGI (reference sequence). V lost 6 bases to trimming and J lost 2 bases, with 7 bases between them. CDR3 amino acids: CASRSSNTGELFF. The CDR3 DNA sequence: TGTGCCAGCAGGAGTTCCAACACCGGGGAGCTGTTTTTT.

As concerns this clonotype: Likely a read error: the CDR3 ends without its conserved phenylalanine or tryptophan. The V and J genes are TRBV20-1 and TRBJ1-1; D might be TRBD1 (6 bases). The CDR3 covers 14 residues. In germline, CDR1 is DFQATT, CDR2 SNEGSKA (reference sequence). Trimming removed 3 bases from V and 5 bases from J, with 16 bases in between. CDR3 loop: CSASGLGARTEAFL. Here the CDR3 DNA reads TGCAGTGCTAGTGGCCTGGGGGCGAGGACTGAAGCTTTCCTT.

The V call is TRBV12-5, the J call TRBJ1-1; perhaps TRBD1 as D (5 bases). CDR3 length: 16 residues. The V end lost 7 bases, the J end lost 4 bases, and 22 bases lay between the germline ends. Germline values: CDR1 LGHNT, CDR2 FRNRAP. The CDR3 nucleotides are TGTGCTAGTGCTTTTGGGATCGGGGCCGTCAGCACTGAAGCTTTCTTT. It yields the protein CASAFGIGAVSTEAFF.

Comments on this clonotype: The junction shows a germline mismatch at one end, possibly a read error. J is TRBJ2-1 and V is TRBV4-1, with D unresolved. The CDR3 spans 15 residues. The V gene's germline CDR1 is MGHRA and CDR2 YSYEKL. The CDR3 bases are TGCGCCTGCAGCCAAGAGGATAGGGAATACAATGAGAAGTTCTTC. Translating gives CACSQEDREYNEKFF.

This clonotype was seen a handful of times. The gene calls are TRBV6-2 or TRBV6-3 and TRBJ1-5; D gene uncertain. CDR1 MNHEY and CDR2 SVGEGT come from the germline V gene. The ends were cut back, 4 bases at V and 4 bases at J, with 29 bases in the middle. This CDR3 contains 20 residues. CDR3 sequence reads: CASSFESVVYVSGLNQPQHF. The DNA of the CDR3 is TGTGCCAGCAGTTTCGAATCTGTGGTATATGTCAGCGGTCTTAATCAGCCCCAGCATTTT.

Points on this clonotype: Possible read error: a much larger clone is one base away. The V gene is TRBV20-1, the J gene TRBJ1-2; D gene uncertain. Germline V gene data show CDR1 as DFQATT and CDR2 as SNEGSKA (reference sequence). The V gene lost 4 bases and the J gene lost 4 bases, with 13 bases spanning the gap. CDR3 length equals 13 residues. The CDR3 DNA reads TGCAGTGCTACTACATGTGGTCGCTATGGCTACACCTTC. It translates to CSATTCGRYGYTF.

The genes are TRBV10-2 and TRBJ2-1; 9 bases align to TRBD2. CDR3 length: 14 amino acids. The V and J ends lost 4 bases and 10 bases, in that order; junction bases with no gene match: 8. Germline V lookup: CDR1 WSHSY, CDR2 SAAADI. DNA of the CDR3: TGCGCCAGCAGTGTGACTAGCGGTCTGCCGGAGCAGTTCTTC. Its translation is CASSVTSGLPEQFF.

The gene calls are TRBV20-1 and TRBJ2-3, with D maybe TRBD2 (6 bases). The CDR3 spans 14 residues. Looked up from germline, CDR1 is DFQATT and CDR2 is SNEGSKA (reference sequence). The V end was cut by 7 bases, the J end by 6 bases, with 20 bases between. The DNA for the CDR3 is TGCAGTGTCGTCCCGGGAGTGTCGTGCGATACGCAGTATTTT. It is translated as CSVVPGVSCDTQYF.

This clonotype was counted at least ten times. This rearrangement joins TRBV20-1 to TRBJ2-3; TRBD1 aligns across 10 bases. This CDR3 has 14 residues. The germline gives CDR1 DFQATT, CDR2 SNEGSKA (reference sequence). Germline trimming cut 6 bases from V and 6 bases from J; bases unmatched to any gene: 9. The CDR3 region has the DNA TGCAGTGCCATACCGGGACAGGGGCATGATACGCAGTATTTT. This encodes CSAIPGQGHDTQYF.

This chain connects TRBV29-1 to TRBJ2-3; D not certain. Germline loops: CDR1 SQVTM, CDR2 ANQGSEA. Trimming shortened V by 4 bases and J by 2 bases, and 7 bases separated the two germline ends. This CDR3 comprises 12 residues. The DNA of the CDR3 is TGCAGCGTTGCTGCTGACACAGATACGCAGTATTTT. Protein sequence: CSVAADTDTQYF.

A few counts support this clonotype. This sequence may be a read error, since a much larger clone differs from it by one base. The chain is built from TRBV5-4 and TRBJ2-3; the D is unclear. The CDR3 contains 11 residues. Germline lookup yields CDR1 SGHNT and CDR2 YYREEE (reference sequence). Trimming took off 6 bases at V and 4 bases at J, with 6 bases between the two ends. Here the CDR3 reads CASNLSDTQYF. The CDR3 region has the DNA TGTGCCAGCAACTTATCAGATACGCAGTATTTT.

There are a few counts of this clonotype. The gene calls are TRBV20-1 and TRBJ2-3; tentatively, D is TRBD1 (5 bases). This CDR3 is 15 amino acids long. CDR1 and CDR2 from the germline V gene are DFQATT and SNEGSKA (reference sequence). Trimming pared 6 bases from V and 3 bases from J, leaving 19 bases between. This CDR3 is CSAGRDSLFTDTQYF. The CDR3 nucleotides are TGCAGTGCCGGCCGTGACAGCCTTTTTACAGATACGCAGTATTTT.

This clonotype was found many times. This rearrangement joins TRBV28 to TRBJ1-5, with D unresolved. Trimming stripped 6 bases from V and 9 bases from J, with 15 bases between. Germline lookup yields CDR1 MDHEN and CDR2 SYDVKM. The CDR3 is made up of 13 amino acids. CDR3: CASRFPNDLPQHF. The CDR3 DNA sequence: TGTGCCAGCAGGTTCCCCAATGATTTGCCCCAGCATTTT.

The V gene is TRBV6-2 or TRBV6-3, the J gene TRBJ2-5; D is unresolved. This CDR3 has 13 residues. The ends were cut back, 5 bases at V and 4 bases at J, with 11 bases in the middle. Germline CDR1 and CDR2: MNHEY and SVGEGT. CDR3 DNA: TGTGCCAGCAGTGGAAACGAGAGAGAGACCCAGTACTTC. Its translation: CASSGNERETQYF.

The V call is TRBV28, the J call TRBJ2-7; D may be TRBD2 (6 bases). This CDR3 comprises 14 residues. Germline loops: CDR1 MDHEN, CDR2 SYDVKM. V was clipped by 6 bases and J by 1 base, with 13 bases between them. The CDR3: CASSQKRGSYEQYV. The CDR3 bases are TGTGCCAGCAGCCAAAAACGGGGGTCCTACGAGCAGTACGTC.

This clonotype was seen only a few times. This chain links TRBV12-3 or TRBV12-4 with TRBJ1-1; D uncertain. This CDR3 contains 13 residues. Trimming took off 3 bases at V and 3 bases at J, with 8 bases between the two ends. The chain's CDR3 is CASSFGIHTEAFF. The CDR3 DNA reads TGTGCCAGCAGTTTTGGTATCCACACTGAAGCTTTCTTT.

The chain employs TRBV5-1 and TRBJ1-1; D unclear. Trimming removed 0 bases from V and 0 bases from J, with 6 bases in between. The length of the CDR3 is 14 residues. The germline gives CDR1 SGHRS, CDR2 YFSETQ. CDR3 DNA: TGCGCCAGCAGCTTGGCCACGGTGAACACTGAAGCTTTCTTT. Protein product: CASSLATVNTEAFF.

In regard to this clonotype: One end of the junction varies from germline; a read error may be responsible. This chain uses TRBV11-1 with TRBJ2-7, with TRBD1 matching over 9 bases. Germline V CDR1 and CDR2: SGHAT, FQDESV (reference sequence). The CDR3 covers 12 residues. Here the CDR3 DNA reads TGTGTCAGCAGCGGACAGGGGAGCGAGCAGTATTTC. It translates to CVSSGQGSEQYF.

This chain links TRBV10-2 with TRBJ2-1; TRBD2 is a possible D gene (5 bases). The V end was cut by 4 bases, the J end by 14 bases, with 24 bases between. This CDR3 has 15 residues. Germline V lookup: CDR1 WSHSY, CDR2 SAAADI. CDR3 region: CASSGIGGLYNKEFF. The CDR3 nucleotides are TGCGCCAGCAGTGGGATTGGCGGGCTGTACAATAAGGAGTTCTTC.